Each of the 32 T cell receptor beta chains below was sequenced from the same sample in a study of cytomegalovirus exposure and HLA in healthy donors. PCR used 60 Vbeta primers and 13 Jbeta primers. The repertoire was sequenced with immunoSEQ multiplex PCR; TCRdb's copy has only in-frame clones and lacks some. The repertoire holds roughly 120,000 clones, with approximately 85% as singletons. The specimen was PBMCs. These receptors came from a male donor in good health and CMV-seropositive.

The V gene is TRBV27, the J gene TRBJ1-2; TRBD1 agrees at 9 bases. Germline trimming cut 4 bases from V and 7 bases from J; bases unmatched to any gene: 13. CDR1 is MNHEY, CDR2 SMNVEV, per germline (reference sequence). The CDR3 has 16 residues. CDR3 protein: CASSWTPEQGAFGYTF. CDR3 coding DNA: TGTGCCAGCAGTTGGACCCCGGAACAGGGGGCGTTTGGCTACACCTTC.

The chain uses TRBV30 and TRBJ1-2; perhaps TRBD1 as D (5 bases). This CDR3 has 13 residues. Trimming took off 3 bases at V and 5 bases at J, with 13 bases between the two ends. CDR1 and CDR2 from the germline V gene are GTSNPN and SVGIG (reference sequence). The chain's CDR3 is CAWRETGGYGYTF. CDR3 bases: TGTGCCTGGAGAGAAACCGGGGGTTATGGCTACACCTTC.

The rearrangement uses TRBV5-1 and TRBJ2-7; TRBD1 agrees at 10 bases. Trimming cost V 4 bases and J 2 bases; bases outside gene matches: 6. The CDR3 runs 15 residues. Germline lookup yields CDR1 SGHRS and CDR2 YFSETQ. This CDR3 reads CASSPGTGDPYEQYF. The CDR3 nucleotides read TGCGCCAGCAGCCCCGGGACAGGGGACCCCTACGAGCAGTACTTC.

The chain links TRBV27 to TRBJ2-3; TRBD1 aligns across 7 bases. The V gene end was trimmed by 4 bases and the J gene end by 2 bases; junction bases not matched to a gene: 6. Germline assignment: CDR1 MNHEY and CDR2 SMNVEV (reference sequence). The length of the CDR3 is 15 residues. DNA of the CDR3: TGTGCCAGCAGTTCCCGACAGGGCCTCACAGATACGCAGTATTTT. This encodes CASSSRQGLTDTQYF.

V gene TRBV5-1 combines with J gene TRBJ2-3; D call uncertain. V was pared by 4 bases and J by 6 bases, with 15 bases between. CDR3 size: 14 residues. Looked up from germline, CDR1 is SGHRS and CDR2 is YFSETQ. The CDR3 coding sequence is TGCGCCAGCAGCCCGAGGCCCGAGTGGGATACGCAGTATTTT. Its translation is CASSPRPEWDTQYF.

V and J are TRBV10-3 and TRBJ2-3, with 12 positions matching TRBD2. Germline V CDR1 and CDR2: ENHRY, SYGVKD. The trim removed 5 bases at V and 4 bases at J, leaving 7 bases unmatched. The length of the CDR3 is 16 residues. The CDR3 DNA reads as TGTGCCATCAGTTCGACTAGCGGGAGTCTTTCAGATACGCAGTATTTT. Translating gives CAISSTSGSLSDTQYF.

The chain carries TRBV25-1 and TRBJ2-5; 10 nucleotides match TRBD1. V was pared by 3 bases and J by 5 bases, with 9 bases of the junction left unmatched. This CDR3 comprises 16 residues. Germline CDR1 MGHDK, CDR2 SYGVNS. The CDR3 sequence: CASSDLRGQGRETQYF. The DNA of the CDR3 is TGTGCCAGCAGTGATCTACGGGGACAGGGGCGCGAGACCCAGTACTTC.

This clone was observed a few times. The rearrangement uses TRBV2 and TRBJ1-1; no clear D. With 7 bases removed from V and 0 bases from J, the gap between germline ends came to 6 bases. Germline CDR1 SNHLY, CDR2 FYNNEI. The CDR3 contains 12 residues. As DNA, the CDR3 is TGTGCCAGCATATCTTTGAACACTGAAGCTTTCTTT. It encodes CASISLNTEAFF.

This clone was detected once. This rearrangement joins TRBV11-3 to TRBJ2-4, with 7 bases aligning to TRBD2. This CDR3 spans 13 amino acids. Germline trimming cut 4 bases from V and 7 bases from J; bases unmatched to any gene: 4. CDR1 and CDR2 from the germline V gene are SGHNT and YENEEA. CDR3 coding DNA: TGTGCCAGCAGCTCCTCGACTAGCAACATTCAGTACTTC. Protein sequence: CASSSSTSNIQYF.

This clone was seen only a few times. The rearrangement uses TRBV2 and TRBJ2-7, with TRBD2 as a possible D gene (6 bases). V lost 5 bases to trimming and J lost 5 bases, with 16 bases between them. This CDR3 contains 14 residues. CDR1 SNHLY and CDR2 FYNNEI come from the germline V gene. The CDR3 reads CASSTDYQDHEQYF. CDR3 DNA: TGTGCCAGCAGTACGGACTACCAAGATCACGAGCAGTACTTC.

V is TRBV11-2 and J is TRBJ2-6, with D possibly matching TRBD1 (5 bases). This CDR3 has 15 amino acids. Germline V gene lookup returns CDR1 SGHAT and CDR2 FQNNGV. V shed 0 bases and J shed 13 bases, with 16 bases lying between them. The CDR3 DNA reads as TGTGCCAGCAGCTTAGATATTGCGGACACAAAGGTCCTGACTTTC. Translation: CASSLDIADTKVLTF.

The chain employs TRBV28 and TRBJ1-1; D is possibly TRBD1 (5 bases). Germline CDR1 MDHEN, CDR2 SYDVKM. Between the trimmed V and J ends, which lost 5 bases and 0 bases, there was a span of 13 bases. This CDR3 has 15 amino acids. CDR3 in amino acids: CASSPPTVLNTEAFF. As DNA, the CDR3 is TGTGCCAGCAGTCCCCCGACAGTGTTGAACACTGAAGCTTTCTTT.

This rearrangement joins TRBV10-3 to TRBJ1-2; possible D gene TRBD1, 6 bases. From germline, CDR1 is ENHRY and CDR2 SYGVKD. V lost 6 bases to trimming and J lost 5 bases, with 25 bases between them. This CDR3 region has 17 residues. The CDR3: CAISPRGADEVYYGYTF. CDR3 nucleotide sequence: TGTGCCATCAGCCCCAGGGGCGCGGACGAGGTATATTATGGCTACACCTTC.

The CDR3 protein is CASSRAGTSGETQYF. For the CDR3, the DNA is TGTGCCAGCAGTCGGGCCGGGACTAGCGGAGAGACCCAGTACTTC. The J gene is TRBJ2-5, the V gene TRBV28; 11 positions agree with TRBD2. The trim removed 5 bases at V and 4 bases at J, leaving 6 bases unmatched. CDR1 is MDHEN, CDR2 SYDVKM, per germline. The CDR3 totals 15 residues. Using reference TRBV28 and TRBJ2-5 for the parts outside the CDR3, the full variable domain is DVKVTQSSRYLVKRTGEKVFLECVQDMDHENMFWYRQDPGLGLRLIYFSYDVKMKEKGDIPEGYSVSREKKERFSLILESASTNQTSMYLCASSRAGTSGETQYFGPGTRLLVL.

The rearrangement uses TRBV6-1 and TRBJ1-1; 7 nucleotides match TRBD1. This CDR3 contains 15 residues. Germline V gives CDR1 MNHNS, CDR2 SASEGT. The V segment lost 6 bases and the J segment 4 bases; nucleotides outside the gene matches: 11. The CDR3 loop reads CASRNLGAGGTEAFF. CDR3 nucleotide sequence: TGTGCCAGCAGGAACTTGGGGGCAGGGGGCACTGAAGCTTTCTTT.

V usage is TRBV18 and J usage is TRBJ1-1; D call uncertain. Per germline, CDR1 KGHSH and CDR2 LQKENI. V was pared by 1 base and J by 5 bases, with 5 bases between. This CDR3 has 12 amino acids. In nucleotides, the CDR3 is TGTGCCAGCTCACCACGTGAGACTGAAGCTTTCTTT. It codes for CASSPRETEAFF.

This clone was seen a few times. The chain couples TRBV5-1 to TRBJ2-7, with D possibly being TRBD2 (6 bases). The CDR3 is 15 amino acids. V lost 1 base and J 3 bases, leaving 14 bases between the germline ends. Germline V gene lookup returns CDR1 SGHRS and CDR2 YFSETQ. DNA of the CDR3: TGCGCCAGCAGCTTGAATGGCGGAGGGGTCTACGAGCAGTACTTC. Amino acid sequence: CASSLNGGGVYEQYF.

V gene TRBV7-9 combines with J gene TRBJ1-4; D call uncertain. The V gene's germline CDR1 is SEHNR and CDR2 FQNEAQ (reference sequence). The CDR3 is 15 amino acids. V was pared by 4 bases and J by 8 bases, with 17 bases between. CDR3 in amino acids: CASSSQDPAGEKLFF. DNA for the CDR3: TGTGCCAGCAGCTCGCAGGACCCCGCGGGGGAAAAACTGTTTTTT.

V is TRBV2 and J is TRBJ1-2; 9 bases align to TRBD1. This CDR3 is 14 amino acids long. Germline V gene data show CDR1 as SNHLY and CDR2 as FYNNEI. The junction had 5 bases not matched to a gene; V was cut back by 7 bases and J by 2 bases. The CDR3 sequence is CASNSGTGNYGYTF. The CDR3 region has the DNA TGTGCCAGCAACTCCGGGACAGGGAACTATGGCTACACCTTC. Full variable domain (remainder filled in from reference TRBV2 and TRBJ1-2): EPEVTQTPSHQVTQMGQEVILRCVPISNHLYFYWYRQILGQKVEFLVSFYNNEISEKSEIFDDQFSVERPDGSNFTLKIRSTKLEDSAMYFCASNSGTGNYGYTFGSGTRLTVV.

The J gene is TRBJ2-7, the V gene TRBV14, with a weak D call TRBD2 (6 bases). Germline values: CDR1 SGHDN, CDR2 FVKESK. V lost 0 bases, J lost 3 bases, and 18 bases lay in between. The CDR3 runs 17 residues. This chain's CDR3 is CASSQEGPRELIYEQYF. Written as DNA, the CDR3 is TGTGCCAGCAGCCAAGAGGGCCCACGGGAGTTAATCTACGAGCAGTACTTC.

V gene TRBV19 combines with J gene TRBJ2-7; TRBD2 is a possible D gene (5 bases). Germline-derived CDR1 and CDR2 are LNHDA and SQIVND (reference sequence). This CDR3 is built from 15 residues. V lost 3 bases to trimming and J lost 5 bases, with 17 bases between them. Here the CDR3 reads CASSMRVSSKDEQYF. CDR3 DNA sequence: TGTGCCAGTAGTATGAGGGTCTCATCGAAAGACGAGCAGTACTTC.

V gene TRBV7-6 combines with J gene TRBJ2-7; 10 nucleotides agree with TRBD2. The CDR3 spans 15 residues. With V trimmed by 4 bases and J by 2 bases, 5 bases remained unmatched. CDR1 and CDR2 (germline): SGHVS, FNYEAQ. The CDR3 sequence is CASSSQLAGPYEQYF. Written as DNA, the CDR3 is TGTGCCAGCAGCTCGCAACTAGCGGGACCCTACGAGCAGTACTTC.

The chain joins TRBV28 to TRBJ1-5, with 8 bases aligning to TRBD1. The CDR3 loop spans 16 amino acids. The germline CDR1 and CDR2 sequences are MDHEN and SYDVKM. J gave up 1 base and V 4 bases, and 6 bases lay outside the gene matches. This chain's CDR3 is CASSSSGDRSNQPQHF. The CDR3 DNA sequence: TGTGCCAGCAGTTCGTCAGGGGACAGGAGCAATCAGCCCCAGCATTTT.

The gene calls are TRBV5-6 and TRBJ2-7, with D uncertain. Between the trimmed V and J ends, which lost 5 bases and 5 bases, there was a span of 11 bases. The CDR3 loop spans 12 amino acids. The germline V gene has CDR1 SGHDT and CDR2 YYEEEE. CDR3 coding DNA: TGTGCCAGCAGACTCCGCCCGCACGAGCAGTACTTC. As protein: CASRLRPHEQYF. The complete variable domain, with remaining parts taken from reference TRBV5-6 and TRBJ2-7, reads DAGVTQSPTHLIKTRGQQVTLRCSPKSGHDTVSWYQQALGQGPQFIFQYYEEEERQRGNFPDRFSGHQFPNYSSELNVNALLLGDSALYLCASRLRPHEQYFGPGTRLTVT.

The V and J genes are TRBV19 and TRBJ2-7, with 10 positions matching TRBD2. This CDR3 spans 17 amino acids. Germline CDR1 and CDR2: LNHDA and SQIVND (reference sequence). The J segment lost 3 bases and the V segment lost 3 bases, leaving 11 bases of the junction unmatched. The CDR3 spells CASSIKALAGAGYEQYF. The CDR3 bases are TGTGCCAGTAGTATCAAAGCTCTAGCGGGAGCAGGCTACGAGCAGTACTTC.

The J gene is TRBJ2-1, the V gene TRBV28; a possible D gene is TRBD2 (6 bases). From germline, CDR1 is MDHEN and CDR2 SYDVKM. This CDR3 has 15 residues. Between the trimmed V and J ends, which lost 1 base and 1 base, there was a span of 8 bases. CDR3 in DNA: TGTGCCAGCAGTTTATCACGGGAGTCCTACAATGAGCAGTTCTTC. Translation gives CASSLSRESYNEQFF.

Turning to this clone: Germline and junction disagree at one end, which may indicate a read error. The chain links TRBV6-6 to TRBJ2-1; the match to TRBD2 covers 10 bases. Germline V gene sequence: CDR1 MNHNY, CDR2 SVGAGI (reference sequence). The CDR3 runs 16 residues. This CDR3 reads CAGSYSRAGGNNEQFF. Here the CDR3 DNA reads TGTGCCGGCAGTTACTCCCGAGCGGGAGGGAACAATGAGCAGTTCTTC.

This clone was counted once. J is TRBJ2-6 and V is TRBV18; perhaps TRBD2 as D (5 bases). Trimming stripped 5 bases from V and 0 bases from J, with 20 bases between. In germline, CDR1 is KGHSH, CDR2 LQKENI. This CDR3 region has 19 residues. CDR3 nucleotides: TGTGCCAGCTCATCCCCGCGGAGGCCGGGCTACTCTGGGGCCAACGTCCTGACTTTC. Its protein product is CASSSPRRPGYSGANVLTF.

This clone was found a few times. This chain joins TRBV4-2 and TRBJ1-1, with D unresolved. This CDR3 comprises 13 residues. The germline gives CDR1 LGHNA, CDR2 YNFKEQ. Trimming stripped 1 base from V and 2 bases from J, with 5 bases between. The CDR3 protein is CASSQAVNTEAFF. For the CDR3, the DNA is TGTGCCAGCAGCCAAGCGGTAAACACTGAAGCTTTCTTT.

This clone appeared once. V gene TRBV19 combines with J gene TRBJ2-7, with 13 bases identical to TRBD2. Germline assignment: CDR1 LNHDA and CDR2 SQIVND (reference sequence). V dropped 7 bases and J dropped 3; count of bases not matched to a gene: 6. The CDR3 covers 15 residues. CDR3 DNA sequence: TGTGCCAGTAAAGTTGGACTAGCGGGGGTCTACGAGCAGTACTTC. Protein sequence: CASKVGLAGVYEQYF.

This clone has just a few counts. The chain carries TRBV25-1 and TRBJ1-4, with a possible D match to TRBD1 (6 bases). The CDR3 totals 14 residues. The germline gives CDR1 MGHDK, CDR2 SYGVNS. The V end lost 2 bases, the J end lost 6 bases, and 10 bases lay between the germline ends. CDR3 region: CASSERDTDEKLFF. CDR3 nucleotides: TGTGCCAGCAGTGAAAGGGACACGGATGAAAAACTGTTTTTT.

V gene TRBV30 combines with J gene TRBJ1-2; D might be TRBD1 (5 bases). This CDR3 is 16 amino acids long. Germline-derived CDR1 and CDR2 are GTSNPN and SVGIG (reference sequence). V was pared by 1 base and J by 4 bases, with 19 bases between. CDR3 protein: CAWSDPHGKGFYGYTF. The DNA for the CDR3 is TGTGCCTGGAGTGACCCCCATGGTAAGGGGTTCTATGGCTACACCTTC.